The present T cell receptor beta chain was sequenced within a study of T-cell reconstitution after alpha-beta-depleted transplantation in children. As it was prepared, the TCRbeta library received unique molecular identifiers. TCRdb re-analysed the PCR reads in MiXCR, keeping a single row per CDR3 protein. The sample has 640,000 or so distinct CDR3 sequences, roughly 17% seen once. This clonotype was counted many times. Trimming cost V 6 bases and J 6 bases, with 12 bases left between them. CDR3 length equals 14 residues. The genes are TRBV12-3 or TRBV12-4 and TRBJ1-6; D is ambiguous. The specimen comprised PBMCs from the stem cell graft donor, sampled from the stem cell graft. The clonotype originates from a human donor who donated a stem cell graft to a child with acute myeloid leukemia. The DNA for the CDR3 is TGTGCCAGCAGCTCCGGACGGCTTAATTCACCCCTCCACTTT. Protein sequence: CASSSGRLNSPLHF.